This T cell receptor (beta chain) is from a study of OX40 agonist ivuxolimab in advanced cancers. Across the study: Patients undergoing dose escalation presented with hepatocellular carcinoma, melanoma, renal cell or head and neck cancer.

Sequenced by immunoSEQ multiplex PCR; TCRdb stores in-frame clones only, minus some. This sample has tens of thousands of clones, with about 79% found just once. As concerns this clone: Its target is not known.

Points from the study as a whole: There were, on average, more expanded clones in CD8+ T cells than in CD4+. Expanded peripheral T-cell antigen specificity went undetermined.

This CDR3 is built from 14 residues. The V gene's germline CDR1 is LGHNA and CDR2 YNFKEQ. The germline V and J ends were trimmed by 1 base and 1 base, with 7 bases remaining between them. The TCR sequence derives from an adult with an advanced solid tumor such as melanoma, head and neck, liver or kidney cancer. The V call is TRBV4-2, the J call TRBJ1-1; D is uncertain. Specimen: CD4+ or CD8+ T cells sorted from blood, collected in a trial of the OX40 agonist ivuxolimab. Here the CDR3 reads CASSQVVRNTEAFF. The CDR3 coding sequence is TGTGCCAGCAGCCAAGTTGTCAGGAACACTGAAGCTTTCTTT.